Listed below are T cell receptor beta chains from one sample, sequenced in a study of blood T cell repertoires in COVID-19. Repertoires were generated with immunoSEQ multiplex PCR, while TCRdb's copy carries only in-frame clones and drops some. The sample comprises 300,000 to 350,000 clones, 80% to 90% of which are singletons, and around 2.1% rests with the top ten. Sequencing was performed on PBMCs or T cells enriched from blood (not recorded which). The receptors here all came from a man aged 25 to 45 who had recovered from COVID-19. CDR3s include the opening cysteine and the closing phenylalanine or tryptophan. D genes are given only for firm matches.

d_call j_call v_call cdr3_aa
NA TRBJ2-7 TRBV20-1 CSASVRYEQYF
TRBD2 TRBJ2-1 TRBV9 CASSVGGLADNEQFF
TRBD1 TRBJ2-1 TRBV7-3 CASSLPTGGPWGEQFF
TRBD1 TRBJ2-7 TRBV24-1 CATSDRGTGIEVSYEQYF
NA TRBJ2-7 TRBV27 CASSFSRGVKYF
TRBD2 TRBJ2-3 TRBV30 CAWSELGTSGGAESTQYF
NA TRBJ2-1 TRBV14 CASSVDIVDRQFF
TRBD1 TRBJ2-1 TRBV7-2 CASSSQGYEQFF
NA TRBJ1-2 TRBV15 CATSRDRQVENGYTF
NA TRBJ2-3 TRBV4-2 CASSQEGVHRF
TRBD2 TRBJ2-2 TRBV10-3 CAISESRSRPSGGNTGELFF
NA TRBJ1-4 TRBV5-1 CASSSDRANEKLFF
NA TRBJ1-1 TRBV9 CASSPDPRAEAFF
TRBD2 TRBJ2-1 TRBV25-1 CASSVRGKYNEQFF
NA TRBJ1-3 TRBV9 CASSAGHVGSSGNTIYF
TRBD1 TRBJ2-2 TRBV7-8 CATQTDGTANTGELFF
NA TRBJ2-5 TRBV6-5 CASSWLGLSYQETQYF
NA TRBJ1-1 TRBV3-1/TRBV3-2 CASSQVSGGTEAFF
NA TRBJ1-5 TRBV3-1/TRBV3-2 CASSLTENQPQHF
TRBD2 TRBJ2-3 TRBV9 CASSASGGQSDTQYF
TRBD1 TRBJ1-2 TRBV3-1/TRBV3-2 CASSQWDRSNYGYTF
TRBD2 TRBJ2-5 TRBV10-3 CAISAASGGKKETQYF
NA TRBJ1-2 TRBV30 CANTRHVGYTF